This entry concerns a single TCR beta chain. In the original workflow: Estimates of nucleated cell counts were drawn from the amplification of reference gene primers. Profiled with immunoSEQ multiplex PCR; TCRdb holds only in-frame clones, not every one. The DNA was the basis for D and trimming; V, J and clone size are from that table. The repertoire consists of just over 80,000 clones, with about four fifths occurring once and the leading ten covering around 43%. The sample originates from a study of blood T cell repertoires in COVID-19. Across the whole study: From the United States, Italy and Spain came samples of acute and convalescent COVID-19.

Trimming stripped 7 bases from V and 5 bases from J, with 18 bases between. This CDR3 comprises 14 residues. Germline CDR1 is SQVTM and CDR2 is ANQGSEA. Sequencing used peripheral blood. The TCR comes from a man of 80 years or more with acute or convalescent COVID-19. The V call is TRBV29-1, the J call TRBJ1-5; the D gene is possibly TRBD1 (5 bases). CDR3 amino acids: CSARTGRVDQPQHF. In nucleotides, the CDR3 is TGCAGCGCCAGAACAGGCAGAGTGGATCAGCCCCAGCATTTT.